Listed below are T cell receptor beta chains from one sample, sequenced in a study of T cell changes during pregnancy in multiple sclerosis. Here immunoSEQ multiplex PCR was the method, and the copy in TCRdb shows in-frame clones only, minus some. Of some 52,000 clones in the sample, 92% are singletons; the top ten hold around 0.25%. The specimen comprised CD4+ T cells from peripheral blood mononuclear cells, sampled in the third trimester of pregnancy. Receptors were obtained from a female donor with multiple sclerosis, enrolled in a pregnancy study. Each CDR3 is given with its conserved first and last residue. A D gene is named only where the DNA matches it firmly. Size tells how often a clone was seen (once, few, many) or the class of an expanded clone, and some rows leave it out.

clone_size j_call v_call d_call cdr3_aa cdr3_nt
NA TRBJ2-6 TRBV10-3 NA CAITQGWSSGANVLTF TGTGCCATCACGCAGGGTTGGTCCTCTGGGGCCAACGTCCTGACTTTC
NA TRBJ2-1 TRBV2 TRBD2 CASSNSGVGNEQFF TGTGCCAGCAGTAATAGCGGGGTAGGGAATGAGCAGTTCTTC
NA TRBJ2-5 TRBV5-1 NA CASSSQETQYF TGCGCCAGCAGCTCACAAGAGACCCAGTACTTC
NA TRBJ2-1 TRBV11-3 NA CASSSGVTGGSNEQFF TGTGCCAGCAGCTCAGGGGTGACGGGGGGAAGTAATGAGCAGTTCTTC
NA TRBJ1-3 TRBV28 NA CASSLLGGSGNTIYF TGTGCCAGCAGTTTATTAGGGGGTTCTGGAAACACCATATATTTT
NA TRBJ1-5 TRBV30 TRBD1 CAWNPGTGLFSNQPQHF TGTGCCTGGAATCCCGGGACAGGGTTGTTTAGCAATCAGCCCCAGCATTTT
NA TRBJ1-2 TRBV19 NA CASSMKANPTHYGYTF TGTGCCAGTAGTATGAAGGCGAACCCGACTCACTATGGCTACACCTTC
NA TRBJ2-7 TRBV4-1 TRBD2 CASSQAASGNQYEQYF TGCGCCAGCAGCCAAGCGGCTAGCGGGAACCAATACGAGCAGTACTTC
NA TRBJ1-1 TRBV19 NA CASSIAGSNTEAFF TGTGCCAGTTCTATCGCAGGGTCGAACACTGAAGCTTTCTTT
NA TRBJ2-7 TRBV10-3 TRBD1 CAISVKGQGMDF TGTGCCATCAGTGTAAAGGGACAGGGGATGGACTTC
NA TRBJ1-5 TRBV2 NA CASNPRSAGAWSNQPQHF TGTGCCAGCAATCCGCGTAGCGCAGGGGCCTGGAGCAATCAGCCCCAGCATTTT
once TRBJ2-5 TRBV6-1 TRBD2 CASSEANGRGTQYF TGTGCCAGCAGTGAAGCGAACGGGAGGGGGACCCAGTACTTC
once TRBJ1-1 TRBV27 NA CASRQGLNTEAFF TGTGCCAGCAGACAGGGTTTGAACACTGAAGCTTTCTTT
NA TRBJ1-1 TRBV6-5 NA CASSYRGGPNTEAFF TGTGCCAGCAGTTACCGAGGAGGACCGAACACTGAAGCTTTCTTT
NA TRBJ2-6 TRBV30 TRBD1 CAGRDRRSGANVLTF TGTGCCGGCCGGGACAGACGCTCTGGGGCCAACGTCCTGACTTTC
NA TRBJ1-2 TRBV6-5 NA CASSYIGNYGYTF TGTGCCAGCAGTTATATCGGGAACTATGGCTACACCTTC
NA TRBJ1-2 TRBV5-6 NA CASSLGDSPARGYTF TGTGCCAGCAGCTTGGGGGACTCCCCCGCCCGCGGCTACACCTTC
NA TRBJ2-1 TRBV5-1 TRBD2 CASSPYLTLGGRGNEQFF TGCGCCAGCAGCCCCTACCTTACCTTGGGCGGGAGAGGGAATGAGCAGTTCTTC
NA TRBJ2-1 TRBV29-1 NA CSVRGENEQFF TGCAGCGTCAGGGGGGAGAATGAGCAGTTCTTC
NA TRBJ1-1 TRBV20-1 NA CSASKNTEAFF TGCAGTGCTTCTAAGAACACTGAAGCTTTCTTT
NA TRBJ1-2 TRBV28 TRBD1 CASSRKPQGYGYTF TGTGCCAGCAGTCGCAAACCACAGGGGTATGGCTACACCTTC
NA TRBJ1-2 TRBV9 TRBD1 CASSVGQNNYGYTF TGTGCCAGCAGCGTGGGACAGAATAACTATGGCTACACCTTC
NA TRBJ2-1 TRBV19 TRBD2 CASSEVAGVYEQFF TGTGCCAGTAGTGAGGTAGCGGGAGTTTACGAGCAGTTCTTC
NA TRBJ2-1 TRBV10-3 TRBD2 CAISGTSGSLDEQFF TGTGCCATCAGTGGGACTAGCGGGAGTCTTGATGAGCAGTTCTTC
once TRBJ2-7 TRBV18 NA CASSPLPPQSGVTYEQYF TGTGCCAGCTCACCACTACCGCCGCAATCCGGGGTGACCTACGAGCAGTACTTC
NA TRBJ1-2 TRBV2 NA CASSEGLIQYGYTF TGTGCCAGCAGTGAGGGCTTAATACAATATGGCTACACCTTC
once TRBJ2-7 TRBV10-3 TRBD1 CAISERAGGTYEQYF TGTGCCATCAGTGAGAGGGCAGGGGGTACCTACGAGCAGTACTTC
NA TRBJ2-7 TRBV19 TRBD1 CASSRLQGDYEQYF TGTGCCAGTAGTCGTCTCCAGGGGGACTACGAGCAGTACTTC